The T cell receptor (beta chain) under discussion was sequenced for a study of blood T cell repertoires in COVID-19. Turning to the study itself: PBMCs, B-cell-depleted T cells, or T cells provided the cDNA or gDNA that made up the material.

Germline CDR1 and CDR2: GTSNPN and SVGIG (reference sequence). Germline trimming cut 0 bases from V and 0 bases from J; bases unmatched to any gene: 9. The CDR3 runs to 17 residues. Per the study methods: Reference gene primer amplification gave estimated nucleated cell counts. Assay used: immunoSEQ multiplex PCR; TCRdb lists only in-frame clones, some missing. Clone size and V and J calls were adopted from that table, with D and trimming inferred from the DNA. The data show 9,500 to 10,000 clones, roughly 77% seen once. This clone showed up just a few times. The clonotype comes from a man aged 60 to 69 with active COVID-19. The chain employs TRBV30 and TRBJ1-2; TRBD1 matches 8 bases. What was sequenced was peripheral blood. The DNA for the CDR3 is TGTGCCTGGAGTGTTAAGGGTCAGGGGGCGGCTAACTATGGCTACACCTTC. It translates to CAWSVKGQGAANYGYTF.